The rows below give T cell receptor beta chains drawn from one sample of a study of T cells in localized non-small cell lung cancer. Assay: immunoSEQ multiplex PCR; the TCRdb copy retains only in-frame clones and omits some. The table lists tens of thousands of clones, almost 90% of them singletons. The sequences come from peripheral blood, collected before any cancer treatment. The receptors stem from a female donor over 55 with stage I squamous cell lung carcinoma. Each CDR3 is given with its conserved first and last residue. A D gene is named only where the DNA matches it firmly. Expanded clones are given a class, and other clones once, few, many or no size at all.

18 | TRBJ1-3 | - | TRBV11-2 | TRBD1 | TGTGCCAGCAGCTTAGCACTTGACAGGGGGCGAACTGGAAACACCATATATTTT | CASSLALDRGRTGNTIYF
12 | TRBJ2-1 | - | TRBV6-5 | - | TGTGCCAGCAGGGCGGGTCGGTTAGAGCAGTTCTTC | CASRAGRLEQFF
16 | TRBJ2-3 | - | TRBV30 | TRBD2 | TGTGCCGGCACCCTAGGGACTAGCGGGAGCACAGATACGCAGTATTTT | CAGTLGTSGSTDTQYF
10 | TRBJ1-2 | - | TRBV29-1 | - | TGCAGCGTTTTCGGGACCGGCTACACCTTC | CSVFGTGYTF
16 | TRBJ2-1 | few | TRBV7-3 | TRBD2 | TGTGCCAGCAGCTCGGGACTAGCGGGAGCCTCGGATGAGCAGTTCTTC | CASSSGLAGASDEQFF
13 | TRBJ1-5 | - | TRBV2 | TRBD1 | TGTGCCAGCACCGGACAGGGGTTTGAGCCCCAGCATTTT | CASTGQGFEPQHF
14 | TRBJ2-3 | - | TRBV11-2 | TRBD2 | TGTGCCAGCAAGCGGGAGTGGGGCACAGATACGCAGTATTTT | CASKREWGTDTQYF
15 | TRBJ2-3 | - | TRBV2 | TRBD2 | TGTGCCAGCAGTGCCGGGAGGGTCGGCACAGATACGCAGTATTTT | CASSAGRVGTDTQYF
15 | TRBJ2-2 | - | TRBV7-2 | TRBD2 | TGTGCCAGCAGCCCCGGGGGGGCGCACACCGGGGAGCTGTTTTTT | CASSPGGAHTGELFF
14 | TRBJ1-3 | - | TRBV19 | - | TGTGCCAGCTATATGGGGGGGACTGGAAACACCATATATTTT | CASYMGGTGNTIYF
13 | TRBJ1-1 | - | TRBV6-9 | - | TGTGCCAGCAGTTACGAATTGAACACTGAAGCTTTCTTT | CASSYELNTEAFF
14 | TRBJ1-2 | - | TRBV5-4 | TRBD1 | TGTGCCAGCAGCTCGATAACAGGGGAGGCGGGCTACACCTTC | CASSSITGEAGYTF
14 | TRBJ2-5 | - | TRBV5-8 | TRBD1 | TGTGCCAGCAGCTTGGACAGGGGAAGAGGGACCCAGTACTTC | CASSLDRGRGTQYF
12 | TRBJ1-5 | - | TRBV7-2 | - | TGTGCCAGCAGCTTAATAGTTGGGCCCCAGCATTTT | CASSLIVGPQHF
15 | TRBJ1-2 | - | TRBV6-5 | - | TGTGCCAGCAGCCCGGGCTCGGAAAAGCAAGGTGGCTACACCTTC | CASSPGSEKQGGYTF
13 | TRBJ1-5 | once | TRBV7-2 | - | TGTGCCAGCAGCCCTTATGGGGGTCAGCCCCAGCATTTT | CASSPYGGQPQHF
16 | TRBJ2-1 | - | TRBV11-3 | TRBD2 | TGTGCCAGCAGCTTGAGGCAGGGCGGGGGGTACAATGAGCAGTTCTTC | CASSLRQGGGYNEQFF
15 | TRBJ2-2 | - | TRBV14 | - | TGTGCCAGCAGCCTCCGAGAGATAAACACCGGGGAGCTGTTTTTT | CASSLREINTGELFF
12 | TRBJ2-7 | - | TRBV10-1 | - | TGCGCCAGCGGACAGCACTCCTACGAGCAGTACTTC | CASGQHSYEQYF
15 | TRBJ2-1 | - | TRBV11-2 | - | TGTGCCAGCAGCGCCGACATGATTTCCTACAATGAGCAGTTCTTC | CASSADMISYNEQFF
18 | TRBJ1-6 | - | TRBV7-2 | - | TGTGCCACCCGCAGTCAACCGGGGGCAGGATGGAATAATTCACCCCTCCACTTT | CATRSQPGAGWNNSPLHF
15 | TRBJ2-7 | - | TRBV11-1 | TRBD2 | TGTGCCAGCAGCCCGGATAGCGGGAGGGCCTACGAGCAGTACTTC | CASSPDSGRAYEQYF
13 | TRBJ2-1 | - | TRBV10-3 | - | TGTGCCATCAGTAAGGGGGGGCAGGGTGAGCAGTTCTTC | CAISKGGQGEQFF
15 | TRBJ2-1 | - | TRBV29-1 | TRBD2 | TGCAGCGGCAAGGGTACTAGCGCCGAGTACAATGAGCAGTTCTTC | CSGKGTSAEYNEQFF
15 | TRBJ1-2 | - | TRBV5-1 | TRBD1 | TGCGCCAGCAGCTTCTTGACAGGGGCCAACTATGGCTACACCTTC | CASSFLTGANYGYTF
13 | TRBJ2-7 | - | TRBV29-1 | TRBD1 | TGCAGCGCAGGGGACAGGGGCCCCTACGAGCAGTACTTC | CSAGDRGPYEQYF
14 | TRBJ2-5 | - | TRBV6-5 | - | TGTGCCAGCAGTTACGGGCGGAAACAAGAGACCCAGTACTTC | CASSYGRKQETQYF
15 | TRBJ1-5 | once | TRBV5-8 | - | TGTGCCAGCAGCTTGTTATCAGGGGTATATCAGCCCCAGCATTTT | CASSLLSGVYQPQHF
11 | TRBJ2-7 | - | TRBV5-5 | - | TGTGCCAGCAGCCAAGCCGTCGAGCAGTACTTC | CASSQAVEQYF
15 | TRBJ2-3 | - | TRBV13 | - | TGTGCCAGCAGCTCCCCTACTAGGGGCACAGATACGCAGTATTTT | CASSSPTRGTDTQYF
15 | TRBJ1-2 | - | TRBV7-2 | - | TGTGCCAGCAGCTTAGGGTGGGGGGCTAACTATGGCTACACCTTC | CASSLGWGANYGYTF
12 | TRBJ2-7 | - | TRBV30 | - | TGTGCCTGGAGCTCGTCTAGGTTCGAGCAGTACTTC | CAWSSSRFEQYF
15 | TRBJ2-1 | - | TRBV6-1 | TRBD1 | TGTGCCAGCAGTAGGGCCGGGACAGCTGCCAATGAGCAGTTCTTC | CASSRAGTAANEQFF
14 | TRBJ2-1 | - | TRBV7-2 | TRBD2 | TGTGCCAGCAGCCCCGGGACTAGTTCTAATGAGCAGTTCTTC | CASSPGTSSNEQFF
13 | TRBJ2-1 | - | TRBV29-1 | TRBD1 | TGCAGCGGAGGGACAGGGGGATCCAATGAGCAGTTCTTC | CSGGTGGSNEQFF
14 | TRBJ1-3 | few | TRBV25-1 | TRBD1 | TGTGCCAGCAGGGCAGGGGGGACTGGAAACACCATATATTTT | CASRAGGTGNTIYF
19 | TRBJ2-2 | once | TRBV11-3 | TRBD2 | TGTGCCAGCAGCTTAGATTCTGGACTAGCGGGACTCAACACCGGGGAGCTGTTTTTT | CASSLDSGLAGLNTGELFF
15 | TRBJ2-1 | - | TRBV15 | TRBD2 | TGTGCCACCAGCGAGGGGACTAGCGGGTACAATGAGCAGTTCTTC | CATSEGTSGYNEQFF